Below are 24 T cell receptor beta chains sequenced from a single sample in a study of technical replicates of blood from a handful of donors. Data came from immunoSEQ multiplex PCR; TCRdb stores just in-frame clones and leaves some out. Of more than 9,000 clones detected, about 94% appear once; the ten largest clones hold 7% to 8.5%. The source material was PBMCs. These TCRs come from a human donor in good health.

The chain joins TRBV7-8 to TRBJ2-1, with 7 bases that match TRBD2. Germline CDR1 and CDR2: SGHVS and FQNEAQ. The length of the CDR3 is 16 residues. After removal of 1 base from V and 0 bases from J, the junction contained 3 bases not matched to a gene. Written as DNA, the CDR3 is TGTGCCAGCAGCTTAGTGGGCGGGAGCTCCTACAATGAGCAGTTCTTC. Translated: CASSLVGGSSYNEQFF.

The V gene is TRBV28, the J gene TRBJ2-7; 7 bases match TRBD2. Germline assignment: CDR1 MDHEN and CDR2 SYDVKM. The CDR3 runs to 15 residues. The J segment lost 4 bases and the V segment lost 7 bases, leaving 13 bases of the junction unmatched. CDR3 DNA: TGTGCCAGCACCGCGGGTGGGGAGGGGTCTTACGAGCAGTACTTC. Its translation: CASTAGGEGSYEQYF. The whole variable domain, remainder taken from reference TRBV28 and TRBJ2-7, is DVKVTQSSRYLVKRTGEKVFLECVQDMDHENMFWYRQDPGLGLRLIYFSYDVKMKEKGDIPEGYSVSREKKERFSLILESASTNQTSMYLCASTAGGEGSYEQYFGPGTRLTVT.

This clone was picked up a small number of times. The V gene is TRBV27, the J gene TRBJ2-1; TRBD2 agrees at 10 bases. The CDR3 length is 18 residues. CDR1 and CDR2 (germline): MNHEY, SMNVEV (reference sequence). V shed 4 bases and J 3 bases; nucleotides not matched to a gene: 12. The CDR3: CASSSPWTSGSFYNEQFF. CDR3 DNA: TGTGCCAGCAGTTCCCCTTGGACTAGCGGATCGTTCTACAATGAGCAGTTCTTC.

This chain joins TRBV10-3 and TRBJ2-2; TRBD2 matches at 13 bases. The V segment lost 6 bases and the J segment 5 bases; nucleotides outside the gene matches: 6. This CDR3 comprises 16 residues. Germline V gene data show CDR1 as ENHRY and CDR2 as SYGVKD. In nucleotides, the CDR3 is TGTGCCATCAGATGGACTAGCGGGAGTCAAACCGGGGAGCTGTTTTTT. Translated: CAIRWTSGSQTGELFF.

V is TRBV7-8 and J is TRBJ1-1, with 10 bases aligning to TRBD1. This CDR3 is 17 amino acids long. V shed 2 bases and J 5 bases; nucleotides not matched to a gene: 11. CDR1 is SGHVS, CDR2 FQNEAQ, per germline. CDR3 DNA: TGTGCCAGCAGCTTAACCCGGGACAGGGGAAGTCGGACTGAAGCTTTCTTT. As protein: CASSLTRDRGSRTEAFF.

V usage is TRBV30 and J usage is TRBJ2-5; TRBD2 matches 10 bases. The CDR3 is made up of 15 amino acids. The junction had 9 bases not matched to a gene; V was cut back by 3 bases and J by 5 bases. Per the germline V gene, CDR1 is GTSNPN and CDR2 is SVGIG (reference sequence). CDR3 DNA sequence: TGTGCCTGGAGGAGGGGGCTAGCGGGAGCGGAGACCCAGTACTTC. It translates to CAWRRGLAGAETQYF.

The CDR3 reads CAISEREFFHEQFF. CDR3 bases: TGTGCCATCAGTGAGCGGGAGTTCTTCCATGAGCAGTTCTTC. The V call is TRBV10-3, the J call TRBJ2-1; D may be TRBD2 (6 bases). V dropped 2 bases and J dropped 8 bases, with 13 bases sitting between them. This CDR3 is built from 14 residues. In germline, CDR1 is ENHRY, CDR2 SYGVKD.

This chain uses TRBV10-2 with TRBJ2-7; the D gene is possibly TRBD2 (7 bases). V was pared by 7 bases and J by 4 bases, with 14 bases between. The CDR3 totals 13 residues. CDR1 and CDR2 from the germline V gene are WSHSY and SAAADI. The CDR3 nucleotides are TGCGCCAGCATCGAGGGGGGGGGTTACGAGCAGTACTTC. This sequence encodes CASIEGGGYEQYF.

The CDR3 DNA reads as TGTGCCAGCAGCTTGACGGGACAGTACACAGATACGCAGTATTTT. Its protein product is CASSLTGQYTDTQYF. This sequence joins TRBV7-3 and TRBJ2-3; 7 bases agree with TRBD1. The germline V gene encodes CDR1 SGHTA and CDR2 FQGTGA. The CDR3 runs 15 residues. With 3 bases clipped from V and 2 bases from J, the junction kept 5 bases outside the gene matches.

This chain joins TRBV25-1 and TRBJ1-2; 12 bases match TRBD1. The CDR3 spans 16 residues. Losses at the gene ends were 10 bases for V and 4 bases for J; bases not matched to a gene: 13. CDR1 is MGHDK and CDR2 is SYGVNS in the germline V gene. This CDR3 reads CATRPTGTGGAYGYTF. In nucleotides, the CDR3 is TGTGCCACCCGCCCCACCGGGACAGGGGGCGCCTATGGCTACACCTTC.

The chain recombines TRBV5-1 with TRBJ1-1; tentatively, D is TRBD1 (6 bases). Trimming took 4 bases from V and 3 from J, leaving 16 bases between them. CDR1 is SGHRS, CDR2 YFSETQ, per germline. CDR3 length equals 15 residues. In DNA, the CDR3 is TGCGCCAGCAGCCCCAGACAGGAGCTAGACACTGAAGCTTTCTTT. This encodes CASSPRQELDTEAFF. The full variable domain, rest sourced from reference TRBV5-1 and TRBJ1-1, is KAGVTQTPRYLIKTRGQQVTLSCSPISGHRSVSWYQQTPGQGLQFLFEYFSETQRNKGNFPGRFSGRQFSNSRSEMNVSTLELGDSALYLCASSPRQELDTEAFFGQGTRLTVV.

The CDR3 reads CSGTGDEQFF. The CDR3 nucleotides are TGCAGCGGGACGGGGGATGAGCAGTTCTTC. V is TRBV29-1 and J is TRBJ2-1; D perhaps matches TRBD2 (6 bases). The V gene's germline CDR1 is SQVTM and CDR2 ANQGSEA. V lost 7 bases and J 8 bases, leaving 9 bases between the germline ends. The CDR3 extends over 10 amino acids.

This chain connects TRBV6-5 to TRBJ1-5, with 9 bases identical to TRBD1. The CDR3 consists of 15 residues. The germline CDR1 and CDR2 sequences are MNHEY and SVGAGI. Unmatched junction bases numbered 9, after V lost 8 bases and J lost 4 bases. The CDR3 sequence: CASQPQGAVNQPQHF. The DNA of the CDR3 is TGTGCCAGCCAACCACAGGGGGCCGTAAATCAGCCCCAGCATTTT.

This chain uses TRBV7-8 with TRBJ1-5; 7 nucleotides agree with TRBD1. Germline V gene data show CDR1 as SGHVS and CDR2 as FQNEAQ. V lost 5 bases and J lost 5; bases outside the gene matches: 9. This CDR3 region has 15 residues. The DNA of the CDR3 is TGTGCCAGCAGCCGTGCCGGGACAGCCTATCAGCCCCAGCATTTT. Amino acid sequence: CASSRAGTAYQPQHF.

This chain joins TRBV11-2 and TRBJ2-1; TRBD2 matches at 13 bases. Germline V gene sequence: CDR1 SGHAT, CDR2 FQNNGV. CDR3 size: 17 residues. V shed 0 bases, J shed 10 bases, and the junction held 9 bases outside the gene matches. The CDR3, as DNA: TGTGCCAGCAGCTTAGATCGGGGACTAGCGGGAACTGGGGAGCAGTTCTTC. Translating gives CASSLDRGLAGTGEQFF.

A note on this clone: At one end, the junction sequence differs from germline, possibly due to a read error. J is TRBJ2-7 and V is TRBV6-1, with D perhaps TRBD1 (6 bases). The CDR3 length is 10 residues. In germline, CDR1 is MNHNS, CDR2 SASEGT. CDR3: CASSAGQGHF. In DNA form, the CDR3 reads TGTGCCAGCAGTGCGGGACAAGGGCACTTC.

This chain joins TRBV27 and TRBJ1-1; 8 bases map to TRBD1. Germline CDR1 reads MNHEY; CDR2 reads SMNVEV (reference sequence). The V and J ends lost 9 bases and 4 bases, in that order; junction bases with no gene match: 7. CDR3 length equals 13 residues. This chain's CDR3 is CASRADRATEAFF. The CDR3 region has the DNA TGTGCCAGTAGAGCGGACAGGGCCACTGAAGCTTTCTTT.

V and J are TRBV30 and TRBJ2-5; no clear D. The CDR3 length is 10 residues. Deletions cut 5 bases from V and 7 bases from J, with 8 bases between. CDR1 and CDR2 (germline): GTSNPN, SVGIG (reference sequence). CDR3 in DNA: TGTGCCTGGTCGGGTGGGACCCAGTACTTC. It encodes CAWSGGTQYF.

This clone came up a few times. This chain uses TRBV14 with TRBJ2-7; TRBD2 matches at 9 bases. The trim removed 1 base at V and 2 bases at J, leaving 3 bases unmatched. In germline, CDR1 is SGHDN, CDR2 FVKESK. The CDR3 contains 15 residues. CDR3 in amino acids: CASSQGTSATYEQYF. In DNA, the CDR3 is TGTGCCAGCAGCCAAGGGACTAGCGCTACCTACGAGCAGTACTTC.

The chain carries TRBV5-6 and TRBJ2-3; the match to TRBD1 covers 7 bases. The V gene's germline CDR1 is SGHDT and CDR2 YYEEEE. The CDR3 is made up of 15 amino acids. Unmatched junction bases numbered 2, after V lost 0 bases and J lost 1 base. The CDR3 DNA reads TGTGCCAGCAGCTTGGGAGGACAGGGCACAGATACGCAGTATTTT. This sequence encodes CASSLGGQGTDTQYF.

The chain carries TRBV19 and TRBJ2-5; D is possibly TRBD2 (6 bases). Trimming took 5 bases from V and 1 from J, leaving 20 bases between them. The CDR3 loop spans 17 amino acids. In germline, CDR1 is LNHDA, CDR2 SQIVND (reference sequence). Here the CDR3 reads CASSRVVGGARQETQYF. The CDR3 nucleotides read TGTGCCAGTAGTCGAGTTGTGGGCGGGGCCCGCCAAGAGACCCAGTACTTC.

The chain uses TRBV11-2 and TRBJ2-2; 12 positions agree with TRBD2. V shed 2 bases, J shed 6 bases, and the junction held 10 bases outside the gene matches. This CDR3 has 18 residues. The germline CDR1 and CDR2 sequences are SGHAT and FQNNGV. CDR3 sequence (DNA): TGTGCCAGCAGCTTATTAGGCCTAGCGGGAGGGCGGGCCGGGGAGCTGTTTTTT. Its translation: CASSLLGLAGGRAGELFF.

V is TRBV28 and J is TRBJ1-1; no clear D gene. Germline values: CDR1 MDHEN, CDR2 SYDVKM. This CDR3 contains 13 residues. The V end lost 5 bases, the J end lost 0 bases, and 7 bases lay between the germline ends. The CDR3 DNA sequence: TGTGCCAGCAGTAACACCCTGAACACTGAAGCTTTCTTT. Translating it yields CASSNTLNTEAFF.

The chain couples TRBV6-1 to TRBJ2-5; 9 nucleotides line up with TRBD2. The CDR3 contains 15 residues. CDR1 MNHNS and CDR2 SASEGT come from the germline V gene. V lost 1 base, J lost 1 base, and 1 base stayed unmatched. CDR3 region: CASSEGTSAQETQYF. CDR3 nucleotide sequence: TGTGCCAGCAGTGAAGGGACTAGCGCCCAAGAGACCCAGTACTTC.